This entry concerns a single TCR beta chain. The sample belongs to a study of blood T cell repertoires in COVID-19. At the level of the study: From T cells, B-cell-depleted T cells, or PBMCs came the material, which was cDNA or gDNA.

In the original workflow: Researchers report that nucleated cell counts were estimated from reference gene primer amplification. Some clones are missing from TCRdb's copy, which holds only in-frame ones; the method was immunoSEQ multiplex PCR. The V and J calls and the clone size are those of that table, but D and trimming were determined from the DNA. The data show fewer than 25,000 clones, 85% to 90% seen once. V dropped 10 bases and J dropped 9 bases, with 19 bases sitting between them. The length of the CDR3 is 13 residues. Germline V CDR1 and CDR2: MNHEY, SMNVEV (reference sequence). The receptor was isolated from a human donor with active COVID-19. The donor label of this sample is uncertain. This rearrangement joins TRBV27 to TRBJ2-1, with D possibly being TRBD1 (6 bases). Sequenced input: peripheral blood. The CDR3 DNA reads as TGTGCCACCACGGACCCCAGGGGTCCTGAGCAGTTCTTC. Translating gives CATTDPRGPEQFF.